This is a list of T cell receptor beta chains from one sample in a study of response to subunit inactivated influenza vaccine. A single record per CDR3 protein comes from TCRdb applying MiXCR to the RT-PCR reads. The sample has approximately 570,000 distinct CDR3 sequences, approximately 7.6% seen once. Sequencing was performed on PBMCs from blood, taken around 2 years after vaccination. The receptors originated from a man aged 50-75 years who received an inactivated influenza vaccine. CDR3s include the opening cysteine and the closing phenylalanine or tryptophan. A D gene is named only where the DNA matches it firmly. Only some rows state a clone size, as once, few, many or a class for expanded clones.

clone size,J gene,V gene,D gene,CDR3 DNA,CDR3 protein
few,TRBJ1-6,TRBV15,-,TGTGCCACCAGCAGAGAGGGGGGGCCTACTAATTCACCCCTCCACTTT,CATSREGGPTNSPLHF
few,TRBJ1-1,TRBV29-1,TRBD1,TGCAGCGAACACCAGGACAGGCTTATTAGAGAAGCTTTCTTT,CSEHQDRLIREAFF
many,TRBJ2-3,TRBV29-1,-,TGCAGCGTTGGGGGGATTACTAGCACAGATACGCAGTATTTT,CSVGGITSTDTQYF
many,TRBJ1-1,TRBV29-1,-,TGCAGCGTTGAAGTGGGGATGGGGGTGGCTTTCTTT,CSVEVGMGVAFF
few,TRBJ2-7,TRBV6-5,-,TGTGCCAGCAGTTACGCTTGGGAATCCTCCTACGAGCAGTACTTC,CASSYAWESSYEQYF
few,TRBJ2-5,TRBV10-3,-,TGTGCCATCAGCCGGAGTTCGACAGTCCAAGAGACCCAGTACTTC,CAISRSSTVQETQYF
-,TRBJ1-5,TRBV28,-,TGTGCCAGCAATTCCGGGGCGGGACTCAATCAGCCCCAGCATTTT,CASNSGAGLNQPQHF
few,TRBJ2-3,TRBV10-3,-,TGTGCCATCAGTGACTGGGACGGGGGCAGTTTCACAGATACGCAGTATTTT,CAISDWDGGSFTDTQYF
few,TRBJ1-4,TRBV10-2,-,TGCGCCAGCAGTCAAAGGGTCTTAAGCCCACGTTACACAACTAATGAAAAACTGTTTTTT,CASSQRVLSPRYTTNEKLFF
few,TRBJ2-1,TRBV20-1,TRBD2,TGCAGTGTAAGGGGAGGGTTCCCATACAATGAGCAGTTCTTC,CSVRGGFPYNEQFF
-,TRBJ2-3,TRBV4-3,TRBD2,TGCGCCAGCAGTTTCCTAGCGGGGACAATAGATACGCAGTATTTT,CASSFLAGTIDTQYF
many,TRBJ2-7,TRBV5-1,-,TGCGCCAGCAGCCCAGGACAATTTGGGGACGAGCAGTACTTC,CASSPGQFGDEQYF
-,TRBJ2-1,TRBV20-1,-,TGCAGTCCTTCCGGCGGTCTTAGCTCCTACAATGAGCAGTTCTTC,CSPSGGLSSYNEQFF
few,TRBJ2-3,TRBV4-1,TRBD2,TGCGCCAGCAGCCAAGAGGGACTAGCGGGGGGGCGCACCCACACAGATACGCAGTATTTT,CASSQEGLAGGRTHTDTQYF
few,TRBJ1-5,TRBV4-3,TRBD1,TGCGCCAGCAGCCTACACCTGGACAGGGGGGTTCAGCCCCAGCATTTT,CASSLHLDRGVQPQHF
few,TRBJ1-1,TRBV7-6,-,TGTGCCGTAACCGGGACCGAGAACACTGAAGCTTTCTTT,CAVTGTENTEAFF
many,TRBJ2-1,TRBV10-3,TRBD2,TGTGCCATCAGTGAGTCGATCATTAGCGGGAGAGGGCCCGATGAGCAGTTCTTC,CAISESIISGRGPDEQFF
many,TRBJ2-4,TRBV11-2,TRBD2,TGTGCCAGCAGCCCCGGACTAGCGGGCACTATCCTAGCCAAAAACATTCAGTACTTC,CASSPGLAGTILAKNIQYF
many,TRBJ2-7,TRBV10-3,TRBD1,TGTGCCATCAGTGAGTGGGGGACAGGACGCTCCTACGAGCAGTACTTC,CAISEWGTGRSYEQYF
many,TRBJ2-7,TRBV5-1,TRBD1,TGCGCCAGCAGCCCCCCAGGGACAGGGGGCTACGAGCAGTACTTC,CASSPPGTGGYEQYF
many,TRBJ2-5,TRBV9,-,TGTGCCAGCAGCGTAGCCCAAGAGACCCAGTACTTC,CASSVAQETQYF
-,TRBJ1-6,TRBV5-6,TRBD1,TGTGCCAGCAGCGATGGGCCGGGACAGGGGAATTCACCCCTCCACTTT,CASSDGPGQGNSPLHF
many,TRBJ2-7,TRBV12-3/TRBV12-4,-,TGTGCCAGCAGCCCGCAGGGGACCTACGAGCAGTACTTC,CASSPQGTYEQYF
many,TRBJ2-5,TRBV12-3/TRBV12-4,TRBD1,TGTGCCAGCAGTAGGGGACAGGGGGCGGTGGAGACCCAGTACTTC,CASSRGQGAVETQYF
many,TRBJ2-7,TRBV5-6,-,TGTGCCAGCAGTTCCGGGACAATTCTCTACGAGCAGTACTTC,CASSSGTILYEQYF
-,TRBJ2-5,TRBV11-2,TRBD1,TGTGCCAGCACCATTAGGACAGGTTGGGAGACCCAGTACTTC,CASTIRTGWETQYF
many,TRBJ2-3,TRBV12-3/TRBV12-4,TRBD1,TGTGCCAGCAGCCTGACAGGGTTCGCAGATACGCAGTATTTT,CASSLTGFADTQYF
-,TRBJ1-6,TRBV6-2/TRBV6-3,TRBD1,TGTGCCAGCAGTTACGGGGACAGGGACAATTCACCCCTCCACTTT,CASSYGDRDNSPLHF
many,TRBJ2-5,TRBV24-1,-,TGTGCCACCAGTTTTGGACAAGAGACCCAGTACTTC,CATSFGQETQYF
-,TRBJ1-6,TRBV6-1,-,TGTGCCAGCAGGCCGACGGGACGGGGGATTCGGGATTCACCCCTCCACTTT,CASRPTGRGIRDSPLHF
-,TRBJ2-5,TRBV6-1,-,TGTGCCAGCAGCCGACTGTGGGGGAGAGGAGAGACCCAGTACTTC,CASSRLWGRGETQYF
few,TRBJ1-4,TRBV9,-,TGTGCCAGCAGCGTAGGGTGGCAGGATAATGAAAAACTGTTTTTT,CASSVGWQDNEKLFF
few,TRBJ2-5,TRBV2,-,TGTGCCAGCAGTGAAGGGGAGGCCGGGTCCCAGTACTTC,CASSEGEAGSQYF
-,TRBJ1-4,TRBV6-1,-,TGTGCCAGCGCCCGGGGCAGGGCGTATAAAAAACTGTTTTTT,CASARGRAYKKLFF
many,TRBJ2-5,TRBV20-1,-,TGCAGTGCTATGCGGTTTCAAGAGACCCAGTACTTC,CSAMRFQETQYF
-,TRBJ2-3,TRBV14,-,TGTGCCAGCAGCCAAGTTCGAGGCGGCTCAGATACGCAGTATTTT,CASSQVRGGSDTQYF
many,TRBJ1-5,TRBV20-1,-,TGCAGTGCTAGTTGTCGGGACTGCGATCAGCCCCAGCATTTT,CSASCRDCDQPQHF
-,TRBJ2-6,TRBV6-2/TRBV6-3,TRBD1,TGTGCCAGCAGTTACTCGTGGGGGACAGCTCTAGATTCTGGGGCCAACGTCCTGACTTTC,CASSYSWGTALDSGANVLTF
many,TRBJ2-1,TRBV6-1,-,TGTGCCAGCAGTCGCGGTCTCACCTACAATGAGCAGTTCTTC,CASSRGLTYNEQFF
few,TRBJ2-1,TRBV4-3,-,TGCGCCAGCAGCCAAGATATTCAGTACAATGAGCAGTTCTTC,CASSQDIQYNEQFF
many,TRBJ1-3,TRBV5-1,TRBD1,TGCGCCAGCAGCTTAGGACAGGGTCTCGCTGGAAACACCATATATTTT,CASSLGQGLAGNTIYF